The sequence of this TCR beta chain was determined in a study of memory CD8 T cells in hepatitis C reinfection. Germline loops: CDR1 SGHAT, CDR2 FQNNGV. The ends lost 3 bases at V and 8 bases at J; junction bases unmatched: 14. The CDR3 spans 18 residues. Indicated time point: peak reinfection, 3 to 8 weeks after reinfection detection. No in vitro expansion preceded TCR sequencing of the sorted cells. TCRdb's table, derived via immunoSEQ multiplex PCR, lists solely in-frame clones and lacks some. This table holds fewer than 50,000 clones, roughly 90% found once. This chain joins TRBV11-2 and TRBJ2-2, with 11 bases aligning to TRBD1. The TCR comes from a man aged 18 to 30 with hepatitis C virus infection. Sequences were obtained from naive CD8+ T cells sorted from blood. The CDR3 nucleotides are TGTGCCAGCAGCTTTTCTTCATCCGGGACAGGGGGTGTGGGGGAGCTGTTTTTT. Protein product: CASSFSSSGTGGVGELFF.